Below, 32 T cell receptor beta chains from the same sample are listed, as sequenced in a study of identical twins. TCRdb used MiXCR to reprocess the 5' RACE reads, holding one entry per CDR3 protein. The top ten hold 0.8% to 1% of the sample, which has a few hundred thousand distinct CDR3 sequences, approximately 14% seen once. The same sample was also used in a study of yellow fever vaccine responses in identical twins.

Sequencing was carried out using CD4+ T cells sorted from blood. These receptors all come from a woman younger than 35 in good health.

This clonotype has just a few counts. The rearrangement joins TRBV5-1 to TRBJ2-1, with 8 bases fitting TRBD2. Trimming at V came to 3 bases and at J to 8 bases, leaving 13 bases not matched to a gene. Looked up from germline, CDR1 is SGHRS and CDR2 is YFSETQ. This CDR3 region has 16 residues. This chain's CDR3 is CASSSGLVPRGDEQFF. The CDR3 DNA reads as TGCGCCAGCAGCTCGGGACTAGTCCCCCGAGGAGATGAGCAGTTCTTC.

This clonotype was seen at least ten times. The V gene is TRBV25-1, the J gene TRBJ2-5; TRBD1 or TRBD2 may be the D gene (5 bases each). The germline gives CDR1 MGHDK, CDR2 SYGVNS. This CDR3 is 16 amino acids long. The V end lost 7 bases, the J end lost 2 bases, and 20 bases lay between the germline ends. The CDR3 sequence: CASTGWGTGRQETQYF. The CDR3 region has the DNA TGTGCCAGCACCGGATGGGGTACGGGGCGACAAGAGACCCAGTACTTC. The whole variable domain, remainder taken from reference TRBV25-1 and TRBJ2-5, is EADIYQTPRYLVIGTGKKITLECSQTMGHDKMYWYQQDPGMELHLIHYSYGVNSTEKGDLSSESTVSRIRTEHFPLTLESARPSHTSQYLCASTGWGTGRQETQYFGPGTRLLVL.

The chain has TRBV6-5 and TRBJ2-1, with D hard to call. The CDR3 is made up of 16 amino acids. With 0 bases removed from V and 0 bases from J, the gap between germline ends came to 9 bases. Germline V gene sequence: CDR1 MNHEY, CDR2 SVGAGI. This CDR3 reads CASSYSRLSSYNEQFF. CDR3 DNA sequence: TGTGCCAGCAGTTACTCCCGACTGAGCTCCTACAATGAGCAGTTCTTC.

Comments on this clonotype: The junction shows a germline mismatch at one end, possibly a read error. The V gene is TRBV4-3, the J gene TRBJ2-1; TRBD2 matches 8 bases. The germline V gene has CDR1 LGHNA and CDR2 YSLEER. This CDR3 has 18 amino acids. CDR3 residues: CVSSQDYGLAANYNEQFF. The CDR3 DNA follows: TGCGTCAGCAGCCAAGATTACGGACTAGCAGCAAACTACAATGAGCAGTTCTTC.

CDR3 residues: CASSEFSYEQYF. The CDR3, as DNA: TGTGCCAGCAGTGAATTTTCCTACGAGCAGTACTTC. V is TRBV2 and J is TRBJ2-7; D remains ambiguous. The V and J ends lost 2 bases and 1 base respectively, with 3 bases between them. This CDR3 region has 12 residues. Germline CDR1 SNHLY, CDR2 FYNNEI. The full variable domain, its missing parts supplied by reference TRBV2 and TRBJ2-7, is EPEVTQTPSHQVTQMGQEVILRCVPISNHLYFYWYRQILGQKVEFLVSFYNNEISEKSEIFDDQFSVERPDGSNFTLKIRSTKLEDSAMYFCASSEFSYEQYFGPGTRLTVT.

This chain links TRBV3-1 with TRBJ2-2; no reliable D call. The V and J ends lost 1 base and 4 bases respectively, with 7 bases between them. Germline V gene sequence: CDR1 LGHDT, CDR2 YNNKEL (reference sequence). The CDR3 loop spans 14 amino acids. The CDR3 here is CASSQGRSTGELFF. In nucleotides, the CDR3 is TGTGCCAGCAGCCAAGGTCGTAGCACCGGGGAGCTGTTTTTT. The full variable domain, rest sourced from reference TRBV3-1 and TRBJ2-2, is DTAVSQTPKYLVTQMGNDKSIKCEQNLGHDTMYWYKQDSKKFLKIMFSYNNKELIINETVPNRFSPKSPDKAHLNLHINSLELGDSAVYFCASSQGRSTGELFFGEGSRLTVL.

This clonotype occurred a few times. CDR3 bases: TGTGCCAGCAACCCAGGAGGGGGCTCCTACAATGAGCAGTTCTTC. It encodes CASNPGGGSYNEQFF. V usage is TRBV7-2 and J usage is TRBJ2-1; D possibly matches TRBD1 or TRBD2 (6 bases each). CDR1 SGHTA and CDR2 FQGNSA come from the germline V gene. This CDR3 region has 15 residues. Trimming took 7 bases from V and 0 from J, leaving 13 bases between them.

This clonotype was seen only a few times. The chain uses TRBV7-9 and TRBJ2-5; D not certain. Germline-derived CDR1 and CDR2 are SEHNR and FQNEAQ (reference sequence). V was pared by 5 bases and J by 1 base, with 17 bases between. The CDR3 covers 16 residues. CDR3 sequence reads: CASSNLKGIPQETQYF. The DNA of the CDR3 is TGTGCCAGCAGCAACCTAAAGGGCATTCCCCAAGAGACCCAGTACTTC.

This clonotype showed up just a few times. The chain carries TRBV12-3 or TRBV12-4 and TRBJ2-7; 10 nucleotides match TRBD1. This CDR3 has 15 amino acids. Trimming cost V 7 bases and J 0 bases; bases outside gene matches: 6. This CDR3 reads CASTRGQGDSYEQYF. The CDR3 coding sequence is TGTGCCAGCACCCGAGGACAGGGGGACTCCTACGAGCAGTACTTC.

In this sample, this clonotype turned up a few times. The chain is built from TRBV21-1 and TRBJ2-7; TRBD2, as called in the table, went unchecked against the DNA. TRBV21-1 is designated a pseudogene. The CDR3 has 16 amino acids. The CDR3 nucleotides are TGTGCCAGCACCTTGAGCCTTACTGGGACTAGAGTCGGGCAGTACTTC. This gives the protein CASTLSLTGTRVGQYF.

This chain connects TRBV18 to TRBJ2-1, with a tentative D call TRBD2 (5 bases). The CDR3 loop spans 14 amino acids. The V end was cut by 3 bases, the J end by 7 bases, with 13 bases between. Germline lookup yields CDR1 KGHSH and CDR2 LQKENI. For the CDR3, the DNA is TGTGCCAGCTCACCGCGGGCAGGTCTAAATGAGCAGTTCTTC. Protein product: CASSPRAGLNEQFF.

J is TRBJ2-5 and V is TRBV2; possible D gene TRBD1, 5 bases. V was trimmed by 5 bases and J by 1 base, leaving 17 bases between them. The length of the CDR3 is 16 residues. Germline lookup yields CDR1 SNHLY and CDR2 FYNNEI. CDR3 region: CASSRTFRAVQETQYF. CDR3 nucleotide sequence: TGTGCCAGCAGTCGAACCTTCAGGGCGGTCCAAGAGACCCAGTACTTC.

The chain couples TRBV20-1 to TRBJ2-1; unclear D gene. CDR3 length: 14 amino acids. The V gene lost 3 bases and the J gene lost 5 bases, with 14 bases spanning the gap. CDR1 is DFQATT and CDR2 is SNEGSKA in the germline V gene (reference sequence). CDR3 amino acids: CSASDTNRHNEQFF. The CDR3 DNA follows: TGCAGTGCTAGTGACACCAACAGACACAATGAGCAGTTCTTC.

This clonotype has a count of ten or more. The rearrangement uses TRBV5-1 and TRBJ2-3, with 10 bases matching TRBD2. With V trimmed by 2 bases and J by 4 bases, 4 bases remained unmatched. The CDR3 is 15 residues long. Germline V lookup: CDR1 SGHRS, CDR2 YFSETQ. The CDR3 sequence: CASSFSGRSADTQYF. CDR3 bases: TGCGCCAGCAGCTTTAGCGGGAGGTCGGCAGATACGCAGTATTTT.

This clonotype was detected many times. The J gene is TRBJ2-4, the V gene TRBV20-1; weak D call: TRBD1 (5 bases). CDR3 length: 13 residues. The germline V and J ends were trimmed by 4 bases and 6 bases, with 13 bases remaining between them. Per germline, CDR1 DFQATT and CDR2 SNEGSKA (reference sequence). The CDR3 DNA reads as TGCAGTGCTATTAGATGGGGCACAAACATTCAGTACTTC. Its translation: CSAIRWGTNIQYF.

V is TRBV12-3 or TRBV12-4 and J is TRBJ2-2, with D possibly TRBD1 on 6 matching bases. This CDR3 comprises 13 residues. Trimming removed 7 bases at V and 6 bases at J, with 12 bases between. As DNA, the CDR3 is TGTGCCAGCACGCAGGGGCGCGCCGGGGAGCTGTTTTTT. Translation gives CASTQGRAGELFF.

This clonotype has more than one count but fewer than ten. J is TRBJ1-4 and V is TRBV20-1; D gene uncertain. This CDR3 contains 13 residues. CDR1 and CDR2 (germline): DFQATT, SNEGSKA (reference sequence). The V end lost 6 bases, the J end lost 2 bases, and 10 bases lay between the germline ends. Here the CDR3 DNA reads TGCAGTGCCCCTCACCCTACTAATGAAAAACTGTTTTTT. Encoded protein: CSAPHPTNEKLFF.

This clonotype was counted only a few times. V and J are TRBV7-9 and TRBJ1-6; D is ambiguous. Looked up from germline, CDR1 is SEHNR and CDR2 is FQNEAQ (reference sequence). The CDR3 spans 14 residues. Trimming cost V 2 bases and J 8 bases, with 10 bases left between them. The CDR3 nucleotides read TGTGCCAGCAGCTTAAAGGGTTCGGATTCACCCCTCCACTTT. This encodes CASSLKGSDSPLHF.

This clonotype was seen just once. Written as DNA, the CDR3 is TGTGCCAGCAGCGTCGCGGGGGGGCTCGAGCAGTACTTC. It translates to CASSVAGGLEQYF. J is TRBJ2-7 and V is TRBV7-2; TRBD2 aligns across 9 bases. The junction had 5 bases not matched to a gene; V was cut back by 5 bases and J by 6 bases. This CDR3 region has 13 residues. Germline-derived CDR1 and CDR2 are SGHTA and FQGNSA.

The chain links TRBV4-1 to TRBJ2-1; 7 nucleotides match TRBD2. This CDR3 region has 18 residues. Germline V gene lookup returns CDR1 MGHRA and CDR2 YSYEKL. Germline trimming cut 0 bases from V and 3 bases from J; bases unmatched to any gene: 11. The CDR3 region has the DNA TGCGCCAGCAGCCAAGAAGGTTCGAGCGGGGTGGTCTACAATGAGCAGTTCTTC. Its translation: CASSQEGSSGVVYNEQFF.

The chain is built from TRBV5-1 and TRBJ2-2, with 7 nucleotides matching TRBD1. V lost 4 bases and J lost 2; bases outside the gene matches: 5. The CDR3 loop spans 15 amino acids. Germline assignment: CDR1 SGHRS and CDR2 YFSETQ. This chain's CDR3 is CASSVNRGNTGELFF. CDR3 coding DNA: TGCGCCAGCAGCGTAAACAGGGGAAACACCGGGGAGCTGTTTTTT.

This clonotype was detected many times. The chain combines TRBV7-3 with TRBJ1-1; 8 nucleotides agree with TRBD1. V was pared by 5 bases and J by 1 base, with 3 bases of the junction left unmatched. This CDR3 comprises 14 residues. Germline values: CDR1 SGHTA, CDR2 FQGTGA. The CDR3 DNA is TGTGCCAGCAGCCCAGGGGGCTGGAACACTGAAGCTTTCTTT. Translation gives CASSPGGWNTEAFF.

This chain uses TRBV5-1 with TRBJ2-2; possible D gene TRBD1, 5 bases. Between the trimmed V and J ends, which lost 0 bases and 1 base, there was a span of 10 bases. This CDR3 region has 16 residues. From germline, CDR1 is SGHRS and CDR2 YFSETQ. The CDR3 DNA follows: TGCGCCAGCAGCTTGGGAGGAAGGGGGAACACCGGGGAGCTGTTTTTT. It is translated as CASSLGGRGNTGELFF. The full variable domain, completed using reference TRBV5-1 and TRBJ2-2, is KAGVTQTPRYLIKTRGQQVTLSCSPISGHRSVSWYQQTPGQGLQFLFEYFSETQRNKGNFPGRFSGRQFSNSRSEMNVSTLELGDSALYLCASSLGGRGNTGELFFGEGSRLTVL.

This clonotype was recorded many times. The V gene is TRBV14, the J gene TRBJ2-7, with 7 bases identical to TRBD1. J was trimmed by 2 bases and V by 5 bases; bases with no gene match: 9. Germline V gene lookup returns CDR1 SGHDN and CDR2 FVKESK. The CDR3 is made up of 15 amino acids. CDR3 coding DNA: TGTGCCAGCAGCAAGAATCGACAGGGTCCCTACGAGCAGTACTTC. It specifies CASSKNRQGPYEQYF.

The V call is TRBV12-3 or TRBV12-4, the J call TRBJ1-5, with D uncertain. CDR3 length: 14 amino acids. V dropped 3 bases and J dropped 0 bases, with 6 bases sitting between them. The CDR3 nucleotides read TGTGCCAGCAGTTTGAAGAATAGCAATCAGCCCCAGCATTTT. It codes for CASSLKNSNQPQHF.

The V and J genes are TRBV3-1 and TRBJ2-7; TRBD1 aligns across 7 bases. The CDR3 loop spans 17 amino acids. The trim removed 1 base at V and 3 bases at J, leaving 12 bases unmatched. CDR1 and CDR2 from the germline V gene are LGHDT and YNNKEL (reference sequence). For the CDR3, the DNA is TGTGCCAGCAGCCAAGTGCTAACGGGGACAGTCCTCTACGAGCAGTACTTC. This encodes CASSQVLTGTVLYEQYF.

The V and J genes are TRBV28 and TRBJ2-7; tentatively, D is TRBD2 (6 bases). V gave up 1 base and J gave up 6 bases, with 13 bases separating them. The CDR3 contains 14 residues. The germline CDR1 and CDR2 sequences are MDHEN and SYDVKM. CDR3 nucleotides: TGTGCCAGCAGTTTATATCGGGGGAATGGCGAGCAGTACTTC. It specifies CASSLYRGNGEQYF.

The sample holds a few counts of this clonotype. The CDR3 region is CATSVMGEQFF. The DNA for the CDR3 is TGTGCCACCAGTGTGATGGGTGAGCAGTTCTTC. This chain links TRBV24-1 with TRBJ2-1, with D unclear. Looked up from germline, CDR1 is KGHDR and CDR2 is SFDVKD. CDR3 length equals 11 residues. V gave up 5 bases and J gave up 9 bases, with 7 bases separating them.

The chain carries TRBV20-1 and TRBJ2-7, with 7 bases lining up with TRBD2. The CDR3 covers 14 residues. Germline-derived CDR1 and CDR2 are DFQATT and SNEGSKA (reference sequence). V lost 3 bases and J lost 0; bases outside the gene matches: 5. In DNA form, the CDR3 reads TGCAGTGCTAGGCGAGCGGGGAGCTCCTACGAGCAGTACTTC. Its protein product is CSARRAGSSYEQYF.

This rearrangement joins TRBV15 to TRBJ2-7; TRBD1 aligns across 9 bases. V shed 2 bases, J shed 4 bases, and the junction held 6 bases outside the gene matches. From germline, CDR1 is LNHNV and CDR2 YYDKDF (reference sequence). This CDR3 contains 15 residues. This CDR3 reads CATSRPGQGIYEQYF. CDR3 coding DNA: TGTGCCACCAGCAGACCGGGACAGGGAATTTACGAGCAGTACTTC.

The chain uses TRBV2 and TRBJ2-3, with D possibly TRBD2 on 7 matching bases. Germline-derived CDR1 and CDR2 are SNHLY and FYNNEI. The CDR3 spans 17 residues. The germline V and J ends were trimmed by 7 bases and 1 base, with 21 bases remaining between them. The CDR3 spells CASISPRGGEGTDTQYF. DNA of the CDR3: TGTGCCAGCATCTCACCCAGGGGAGGGGAGGGCACAGATACGCAGTATTTT.

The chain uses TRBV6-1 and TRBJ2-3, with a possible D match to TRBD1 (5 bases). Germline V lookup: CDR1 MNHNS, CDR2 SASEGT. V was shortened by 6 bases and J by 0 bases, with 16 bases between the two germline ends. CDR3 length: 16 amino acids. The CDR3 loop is CASRERTDTSTDTQYF. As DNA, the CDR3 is TGTGCCAGCAGGGAGAGGACGGACACTAGCACAGATACGCAGTATTTT.